This TCR beta chain originates from a study of blood T cell repertoires in COVID-19. This clone was seen a few times. This CDR3 has 17 amino acids. V lost 8 bases, J lost 2 bases, and 19 bases lay in between. Germline lookup yields CDR1 SEHNR and CDR2 FQNEAQ (reference sequence). Seattle's enrolled individuals joined amid active infection and were then monitored longitudinally. TCRdb's table, derived via immunoSEQ multiplex PCR, lists solely in-frame clones and lacks some. The sample yields a few hundred thousand clones, approximately 88% seen once. Sequencing input: peripheral blood. The V gene is TRBV7-9, the J gene TRBJ1-6, with D perhaps TRBD1 (6 bases). This receptor was obtained from a woman between 25 and 40 years old with COVID-19, enrolled during active disease. CDR3 sequence reads: CASRPGVSWTYNSPLHF. DNA for the CDR3: TGTGCCAGCCGGCCAGGGGTTTCATGGACCTATAATTCACCCCTCCACTTT.